This T cell receptor beta chain was sequenced for a study of blood T cells in healthy people across ages. Looking at the study overall: Researchers report that template switching captured about one barcoded beta molecule per two T cells.

On this clonotype itself: A much larger clone sits a single nucleotide away, making a read error possible.

The V gene's germline CDR1 is MDHEN and CDR2 SYDVKM. CDR3 size: 12 residues. V was pared by 4 bases and J by 11 bases, with 14 bases between. A second PCR, run for about 7 to 11 cycles, used a sample-barcoded 5' primer plus a J-beta primer mix. From the 5' RACE reads, TCRdb called clonotypes with MiXCR, one entry per CDR3 protein. The table lists more than 800,000 distinct CDR3 sequences, 45% of them singletons. The sequencing input was blood. The chain uses TRBV28 and TRBJ2-5; no clear D. The sequence derives from a woman aged 60-75 years in good health. This CDR3 reads CASSYSRVEQYF. Written as DNA, the CDR3 is TGTGCCAGCAGTTACAGCCGGGTTGAGCAGTACTTC.